Sequencing of this TCR delta chain was carried out in a study of gamma-delta chains in newborns, infants, children. On the study more broadly: Microbial exposure reportedly drives polyclonal innate γδ T cell expansion after birth.

TCRdb processed the reads again with the CATT caller. The sample includes about 3,800 delta-chain clones, around 1.8% of them seen just once. The CDR3 loop spans 17 amino acids. The V gene's germline CDR1 is GEAIGNYY and CDR2 EKD. This clone was detected only a few times. A read error is the likely source, as a far larger clone sits one nucleotide away. This same CDR3 is encoded by further DNA sequences in the sample. The sequence was collected from a child who was a newborn, infant or young child, either healthy, febrile or measles-vaccinated (not recorded which). The rearrangement joins TRDV2 to TRDJ3; 11 positions match TRDD3. The sequencing input was blood. In DNA, the CDR3 is TGTGCTTGTGACATACTGGGGGATACCTGGGACACCCGACAGATGTTTTTC. Its protein is CACDILGDTWDTRQMFF.